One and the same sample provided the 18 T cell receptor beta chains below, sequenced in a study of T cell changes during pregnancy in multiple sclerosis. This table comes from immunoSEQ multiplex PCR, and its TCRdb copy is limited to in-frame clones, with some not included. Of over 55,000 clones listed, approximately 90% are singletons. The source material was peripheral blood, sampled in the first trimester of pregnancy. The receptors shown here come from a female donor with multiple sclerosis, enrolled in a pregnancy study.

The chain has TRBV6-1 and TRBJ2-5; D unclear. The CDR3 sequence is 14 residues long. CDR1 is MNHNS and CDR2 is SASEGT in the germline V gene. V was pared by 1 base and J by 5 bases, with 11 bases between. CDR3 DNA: TGTGCCAGCAGTGAAGTACGACTCCCGGAGACCCAGTACTTC. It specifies CASSEVRLPETQYF.

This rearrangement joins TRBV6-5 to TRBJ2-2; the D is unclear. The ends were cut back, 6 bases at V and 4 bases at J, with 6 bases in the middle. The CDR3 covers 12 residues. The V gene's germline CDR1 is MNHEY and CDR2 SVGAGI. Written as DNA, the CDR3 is TGTGCCAGCAGCAGATTCACCGGGGAGCTGTTTTTT. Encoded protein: CASSRFTGELFF.

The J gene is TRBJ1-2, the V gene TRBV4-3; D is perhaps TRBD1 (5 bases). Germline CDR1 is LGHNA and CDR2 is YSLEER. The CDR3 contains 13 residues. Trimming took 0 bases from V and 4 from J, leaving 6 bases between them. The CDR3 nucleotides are TGCGCCAGCAGCCAAGAAACAGGCTATGGCTACACCTTC. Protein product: CASSQETGYGYTF.

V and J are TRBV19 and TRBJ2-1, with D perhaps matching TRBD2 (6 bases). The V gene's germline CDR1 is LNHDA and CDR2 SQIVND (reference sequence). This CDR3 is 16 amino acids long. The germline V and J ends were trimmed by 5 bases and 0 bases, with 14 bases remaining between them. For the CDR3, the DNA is TGTGCCAGTAGTTATAGGGACTCCGGCTCCTACAATGAGCAGTTCTTC. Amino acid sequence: CASSYRDSGSYNEQFF.

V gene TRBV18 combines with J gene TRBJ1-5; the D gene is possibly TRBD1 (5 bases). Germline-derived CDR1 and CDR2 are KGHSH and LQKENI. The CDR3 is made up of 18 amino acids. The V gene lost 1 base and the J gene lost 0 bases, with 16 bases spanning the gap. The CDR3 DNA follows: TGTGCCAGCTCACCACGGGAGGCAGGGACCATTAGCAATCAGCCCCAGCATTTT. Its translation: CASSPREAGTISNQPQHF.

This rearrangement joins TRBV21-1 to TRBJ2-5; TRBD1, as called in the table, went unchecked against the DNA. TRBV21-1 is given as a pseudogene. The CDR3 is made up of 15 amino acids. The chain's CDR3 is CASSKGGPSVETQYF. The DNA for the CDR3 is TGTGCCAGCAGCAAAGGGGGGCCGTCCGTAGAGACCCAGTACTTC.

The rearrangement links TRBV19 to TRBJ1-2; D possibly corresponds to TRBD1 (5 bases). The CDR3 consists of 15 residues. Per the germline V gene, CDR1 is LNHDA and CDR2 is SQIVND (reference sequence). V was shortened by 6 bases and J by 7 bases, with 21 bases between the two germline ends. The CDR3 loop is CASSPQGRQRFGYTF. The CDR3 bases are TGTGCCAGTAGCCCGCAGGGTCGACAAAGGTTTGGCTACACCTTC.

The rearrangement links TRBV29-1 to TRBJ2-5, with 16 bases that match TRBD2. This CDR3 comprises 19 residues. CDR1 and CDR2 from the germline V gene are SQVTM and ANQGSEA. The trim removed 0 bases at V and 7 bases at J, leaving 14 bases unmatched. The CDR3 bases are TGCAGCGTTGAAGATACCGGGACTAGCGGGGGGGGAGGTTCAGGGACCCAGTACTTC. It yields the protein CSVEDTGTSGGGGSGTQYF.

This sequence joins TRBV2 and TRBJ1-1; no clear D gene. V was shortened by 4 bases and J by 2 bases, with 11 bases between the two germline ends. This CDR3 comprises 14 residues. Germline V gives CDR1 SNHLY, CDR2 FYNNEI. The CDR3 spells CASSVPGHNTEAFF. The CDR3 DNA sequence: TGTGCCAGCAGTGTCCCAGGTCATAACACTGAAGCTTTCTTT.

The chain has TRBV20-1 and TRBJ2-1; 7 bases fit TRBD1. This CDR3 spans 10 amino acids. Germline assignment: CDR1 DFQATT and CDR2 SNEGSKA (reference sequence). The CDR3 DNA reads TGCAAAGCAGGGGGCAATGAGCAGTTCTTC. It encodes CKAGGNEQFF.

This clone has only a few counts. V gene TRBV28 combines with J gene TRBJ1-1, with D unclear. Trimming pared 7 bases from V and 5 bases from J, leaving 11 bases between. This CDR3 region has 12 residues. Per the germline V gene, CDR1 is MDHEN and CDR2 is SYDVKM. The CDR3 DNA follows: TGTGCCAGCATTAAATCCGGGACTGAAGCTTTCTTT. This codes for CASIKSGTEAFF.

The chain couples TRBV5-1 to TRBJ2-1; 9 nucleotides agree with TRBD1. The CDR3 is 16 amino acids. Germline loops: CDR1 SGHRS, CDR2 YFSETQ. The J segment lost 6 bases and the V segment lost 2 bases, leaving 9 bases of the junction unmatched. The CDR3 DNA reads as TGCGCCAGCAGCTTCCCGGGACAGGGTAATATCAATGAGCAGTTCTTC. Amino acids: CASSFPGQGNINEQFF.

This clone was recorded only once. The CDR3 reads CASTRVPTNTYEQYF. For the CDR3, the DNA is TGCGCCAGCACCCGGGTTCCCACTAATACTTACGAGCAGTACTTC. The V and J genes are TRBV5-1 and TRBJ2-7; D unclear. The length of the CDR3 is 15 residues. V lost 6 bases and J 4 bases, leaving 20 bases between the germline ends. Germline-derived CDR1 and CDR2 are SGHRS and YFSETQ.

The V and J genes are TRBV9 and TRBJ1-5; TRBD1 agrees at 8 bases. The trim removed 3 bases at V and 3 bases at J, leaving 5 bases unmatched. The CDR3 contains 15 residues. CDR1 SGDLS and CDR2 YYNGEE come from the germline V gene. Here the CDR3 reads CASSATGANNQPQHF. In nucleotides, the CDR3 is TGTGCCAGCAGCGCGACAGGGGCCAACAATCAGCCCCAGCATTTT.

In nucleotides, the CDR3 is TGCGCCAGCAGTCAATCGAAGGTACTAGCGGGAGGCACGACCTACGAGCAGTACTTC. It encodes CASSQSKVLAGGTTYEQYF. The rearrangement uses TRBV23-1 and TRBJ2-7, with TRBD2 matching over 12 bases. TRBV23-1 is an open reading frame, and its role is uncertain. The CDR3 runs to 19 residues. The junction had 11 bases not matched to a gene; V was cut back by 0 bases and J by 2 bases.

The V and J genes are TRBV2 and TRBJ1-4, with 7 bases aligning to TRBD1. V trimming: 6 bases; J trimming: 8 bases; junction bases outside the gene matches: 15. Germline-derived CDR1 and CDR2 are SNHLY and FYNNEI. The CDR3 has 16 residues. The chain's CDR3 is CASSSEGGMGAEKLFF. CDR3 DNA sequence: TGTGCCAGCAGCTCCGAAGGGGGCATGGGGGCGGAAAAACTGTTTTTT.

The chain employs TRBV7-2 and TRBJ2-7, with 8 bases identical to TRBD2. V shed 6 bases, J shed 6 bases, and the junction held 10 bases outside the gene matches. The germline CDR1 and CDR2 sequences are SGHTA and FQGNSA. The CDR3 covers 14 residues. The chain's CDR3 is CASRLKRESPEQYF. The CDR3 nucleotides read TGTGCCAGCAGGTTGAAGCGGGAGTCACCCGAGCAGTACTTC.

The chain's CDR3 is CASSLRGSTGNTIYF. CDR3 sequence (DNA): TGTGCCAGCAGCTTGAGGGGCTCGACTGGAAACACCATATATTTT. The chain uses TRBV5-6 and TRBJ1-3, with D tentatively TRBD1 (5 bases). Trimming cost V 1 base and J 2 bases, with 10 bases left between them. The CDR3 length is 15 residues. The germline CDR1 and CDR2 sequences are SGHDT and YYEEEE.